This T cell receptor beta chain was recovered during a study of blood T cells in healthy people across ages. In the study overall: There was about one barcoded beta molecule captured by template switching per two T cells. Study-wide findings and caveats: Donors of long life had a larger count of naive CD4+ cells and greater diversity than aged donors. Older individuals had lower TCR beta diversity per million T cells (the decline was roughly linear).

Of note for this clonotype: Its antigen is unidentified.

Per sample, a minimum of 7 million PBMCs were isolated. Alongside a J-beta primer mix, a sample-barcoded 5' primer served in a second PCR lasting about 7 to 12 cycles. TCRdb analysed the 5' RACE reads with MiXCR anew, one entry per CDR3 protein. Found here are approximately 1.5 million distinct CDR3 sequences, roughly 32% of them singletons; the top ten hold approximately 11%. This CDR3 region has 16 residues. V lost 2 bases to trimming and J lost 1 base; unmatched junction nucleotides: 7. Germline lookup yields CDR1 MGHRA and CDR2 YSYEKL. The chain has TRBV4-1 and TRBJ1-2; 7 bases are a match to TRBD1. Sequenced: blood. The receptor comes from a woman in her 30s in good health. The CDR3 nucleotides are TGCGCCAGCAGCCAACCTAGGAGGGGGCATAACTATGGCTACACCTTC. Its protein product is CASSQPRRGHNYGYTF.